Below are 5 T cell receptor beta chains sequenced from a single sample in a study of T cell responses to AZD1222 COVID-19 vaccine. The table came from immunoSEQ multiplex PCR; TCRdb's copy has only in-frame clones and leaves some out. The sample shows tens of thousands of clones, roughly 89% of them seen only once. Sequencing used peripheral blood, obtained 28 days after the second AZD1222 dose. The source is an adult who received the AZD1222 COVID-19 vaccine.

The chain couples TRBV7-2 to TRBJ1-6; D not certain. The length of the CDR3 is 13 residues. Germline CDR1 and CDR2: SGHTA and FQGNSA. Trimming cost V 7 bases and J 4 bases, with 8 bases left between them. CDR3 coding DNA: TGTGCCAGCACGAGGCAGTATAATTCACCCCTCCACTTT. It specifies CASTRQYNSPLHF.

This chain connects TRBV30 to TRBJ2-1; 7 nucleotides match TRBD1. This CDR3 spans 16 amino acids. The germline V gene encodes CDR1 GTSNPN and CDR2 SVGIG (reference sequence). J gave up 4 bases and V 3 bases, and 12 bases lay outside the gene matches. The CDR3 nucleotides are TGTGCCTGGAGAGGACTTGGGACAGCAAGTTACAATGAGCAGTTCTTC. It yields the protein CAWRGLGTASYNEQFF.

This sequence joins TRBV5-4 and TRBJ2-6, with D perhaps assigned TRBD1 or TRBD2 (6 bases each). Between the trimmed V and J ends, which lost 5 bases and 0 bases, there was a span of 18 bases. CDR3 length equals 18 residues. Germline values: CDR1 SGHNT, CDR2 YYREEE (reference sequence). For the CDR3, the DNA is TGTGCCAGCAGTAAGGGGGGTCCCTCCAACTCTGGGGCCAACGTCCTGACTTTC. It encodes CASSKGGPSNSGANVLTF.

The chain links TRBV14 to TRBJ2-1, with 8 bases that match TRBD2. This CDR3 is 15 amino acids long. Germline V gene lookup returns CDR1 SGHDN and CDR2 FVKESK. V dropped 4 bases and J dropped 12; count of bases not matched to a gene: 14. The CDR3 region is CASSPLGLGDFGQFF. The CDR3 DNA reads TGTGCCAGCAGCCCTTTGGGACTAGGGGATTTTGGGCAGTTCTTC.

The count of this clone is one. The chain links TRBV11-3 to TRBJ1-3; D might be TRBD1 (6 bases). The germline V gene encodes CDR1 SGHNT and CDR2 YENEEA. V lost 4 bases to trimming and J lost 3 bases, with 7 bases between them. The CDR3 sequence is 13 residues long. CDR3 nucleotides: TGTGCCAGCAGCTCACAGGGTGGAAACACCATATATTTT. As protein: CASSSQGGNTIYF.